This T cell receptor beta chain derives from a study of cytomegalovirus exposure and HLA in healthy donors. Whole-study findings and limits: The study designated over 150 TCR beta chains cytomegalovirus-associated. A few of the chains that were CMV-associated were confirmed in vitro to be specific for CMV antigens. Most TCR sequences were rare, but some public TCRs occurred in many donors. Presence/absence analysis assumed near-uniform sequencing depth across donors.

The PCR had 60 Vbeta and 13 Jbeta primers. TCRdb keeps only in-frame clones here, not all; method: immunoSEQ multiplex PCR. The sample includes some 180,000 clones, less than 90% of them seen just once. For this clone: Its antigen remains unidentified. Other DNA sequences from this sample encode an identical CDR3 as well.

This sequence originates from a girl aged 5 to 17 in good health and CMV-seropositive. Sequencing was done on a sample of PBMCs.

CDR3 sequence: CASSLQGSGNTIYF. CDR3 DNA: TGTGCCAGCAGCTTACAGGGATCGGGAAACACCATATATTTT. This chain connects TRBV7-9 to TRBJ1-3; the D gene is possibly TRBD1 (5 bases). Trimming cost V 2 bases and J 4 bases, with 9 bases left between them. The CDR3 contains 14 residues. The germline V gene has CDR1 SEHNR and CDR2 FQNEAQ (reference sequence).